What follows describes a single T cell receptor beta chain. The antigen it binds to is not known. Per-base qualities were not stored, and no clone one base away is much larger. The germline V end is reduced by 0 bases and the J end by 1 base; junction bases left unmatched: 7. Inclusive of the bounding cysteine and phenylalanine, the CDR3 is 17 residues long. Of all the DNA, just the CDR3 is kept, 51 bases in frame from base 1. For CDR1 and CDR2, the germline V gene lists LGHNT and FRNRAP. This sample was taken from a study of technical replicates of blood from a handful of donors (TCRdb year 2017). Library preparation was by the immunoSEQ multiplex PCR assay. Drawn from immuneACCESS, this table holds only the in-frame rearrangements with V and J called that TCRdb kept. Clones are partly lost; checked studies trace under half to an unresolved V gene and leave the rest unexplained. The sample yields approximately 13,000 clones; about 80% were counted once. Of the sample, about 13% is held by the ten largest clones.

The specimen was PBMCs. This TCR came from a human donor in good health. Here the chain combines TRBV12-5 and TRBJ2-3; 7 bases in the junction line up with TRBD2. The nucleotide sequence is given as TGTGCTAGTGGTTTGGTAATGGGGGGGAGTGGCACAGATACGCAGTATTTT. This yields the protein CASGLVMGGSGTDTQYF.